The TCR beta chain described here comes from a study of PD-1 blockade in classical Hodgkin lymphoma. Study-level points and caveats: Patients who initiated nivolumab within 1 year of ASCT were excluded. At baseline, newly diagnosed patients reportedly showed less TCR diversity than healthy donors.

Assay used: immunoSEQ multiplex PCR; TCRdb lists only in-frame clones, some missing. The data hold tens of thousands of clones, with 84% observed a single time. For this clone: Its antigen is not identified.

V lost 7 bases and J 7 bases, leaving 19 bases between the germline ends. The CDR3 is 14 amino acids. Germline loops: CDR1 WSHSY, CDR2 SAAADI. Following autologous stem cell transplantation, relapse occurred in every patient, and exposure to brentuximab vedotin varied. With magnetic negative selection, CD4+ T cells were purified from PBMCs that had been thawed. Patients showed best responses of complete response, partial response or progressive disease. The rearrangement joins TRBV10-2 to TRBJ1-2; maybe TRBD1 (5 bases). The receptor was derived from a human donor with classical Hodgkin lymphoma. Sample: CD4+ T cells from blood, taken at baseline. This chain's CDR3 is CASTSRDQGGGYTF. Here the CDR3 DNA reads TGCGCCAGCACCTCCCGGGACCAGGGTGGTGGCTACACCTTC.